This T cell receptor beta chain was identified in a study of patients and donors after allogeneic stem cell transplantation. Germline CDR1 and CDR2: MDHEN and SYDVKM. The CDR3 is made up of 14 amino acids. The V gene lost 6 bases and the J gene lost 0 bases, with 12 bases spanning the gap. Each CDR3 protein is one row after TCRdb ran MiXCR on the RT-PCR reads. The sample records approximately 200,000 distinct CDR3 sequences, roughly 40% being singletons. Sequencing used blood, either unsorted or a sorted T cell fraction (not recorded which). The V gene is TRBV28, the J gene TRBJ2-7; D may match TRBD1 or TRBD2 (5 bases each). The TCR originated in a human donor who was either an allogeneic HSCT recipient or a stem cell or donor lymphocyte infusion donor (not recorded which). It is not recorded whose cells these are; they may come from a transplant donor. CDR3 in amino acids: CASSSGTDSYEQYF. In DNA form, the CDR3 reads TGTGCCAGCAGCTCCGGGACGGACTCCTACGAGCAGTACTTC.